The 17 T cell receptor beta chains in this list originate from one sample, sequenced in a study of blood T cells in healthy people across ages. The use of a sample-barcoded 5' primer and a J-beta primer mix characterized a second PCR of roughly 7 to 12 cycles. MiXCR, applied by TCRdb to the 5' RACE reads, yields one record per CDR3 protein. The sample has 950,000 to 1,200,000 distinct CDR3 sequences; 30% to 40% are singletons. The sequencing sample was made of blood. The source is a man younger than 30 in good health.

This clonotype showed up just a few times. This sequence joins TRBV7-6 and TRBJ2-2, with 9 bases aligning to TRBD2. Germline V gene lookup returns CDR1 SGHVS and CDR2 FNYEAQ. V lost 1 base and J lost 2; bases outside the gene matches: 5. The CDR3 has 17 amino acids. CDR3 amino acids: CASSLEASGDNTGELFF. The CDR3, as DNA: TGTGCCAGCAGCTTAGAAGCTAGCGGGGATAACACCGGGGAGCTGTTTTTT.

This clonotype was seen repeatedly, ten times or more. In DNA, the CDR3 is TGTGCCAGCAGTCCCCGGACTCCATACGAGCAGTACTTC. Protein sequence: CASSPRTPYEQYF. The genes are TRBV12-3 or TRBV12-4 and TRBJ2-7; D is possibly TRBD2 (5 bases). This CDR3 has 13 residues. Trimming left V 5 bases short and J 4 bases short, with 12 bases between.

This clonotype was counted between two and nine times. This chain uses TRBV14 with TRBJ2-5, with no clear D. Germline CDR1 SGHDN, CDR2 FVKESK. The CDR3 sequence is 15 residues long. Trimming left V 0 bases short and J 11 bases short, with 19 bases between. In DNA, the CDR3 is TGTGCCAGCAGCCAAGATACCCAAGTAGGTGCTGAGCAGTACTTC. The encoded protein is CASSQDTQVGAEQYF. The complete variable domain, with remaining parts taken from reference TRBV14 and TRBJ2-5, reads EAGVTQFPSHSVIEKGQTVTLRCDPISGHDNLYWYRRVMGKEIKFLLHFVKESKQDESGMPNNRFLAERTGGTYSTLKVQPAELEDSGVYFCASSQDTQVGAEQYFGPGTRLLVL.

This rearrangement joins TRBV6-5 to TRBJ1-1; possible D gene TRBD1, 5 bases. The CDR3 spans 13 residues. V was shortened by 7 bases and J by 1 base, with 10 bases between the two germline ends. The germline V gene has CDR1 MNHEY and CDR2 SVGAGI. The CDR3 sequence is CASIGGWNTEAFF. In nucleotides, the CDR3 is TGTGCCAGCATCGGGGGGTGGAACACTGAAGCTTTCTTT.

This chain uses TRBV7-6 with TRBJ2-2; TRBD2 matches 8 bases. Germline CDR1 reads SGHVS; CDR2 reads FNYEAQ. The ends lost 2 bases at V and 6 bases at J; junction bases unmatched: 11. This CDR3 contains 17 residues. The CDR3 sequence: CASSLNAGGAFAGELFF. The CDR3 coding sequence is TGTGCCAGCAGCTTAAATGCCGGGGGGGCCTTCGCCGGGGAGCTGTTTTTT.

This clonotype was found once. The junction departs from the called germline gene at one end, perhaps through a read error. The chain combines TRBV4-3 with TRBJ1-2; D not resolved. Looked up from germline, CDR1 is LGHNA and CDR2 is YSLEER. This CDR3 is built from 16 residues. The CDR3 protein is CVSSQETQAPNYGYTF. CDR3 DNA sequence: TGCGTCAGCAGCCAAGAGACCCAGGCCCCAAACTATGGCTACACCTTC.

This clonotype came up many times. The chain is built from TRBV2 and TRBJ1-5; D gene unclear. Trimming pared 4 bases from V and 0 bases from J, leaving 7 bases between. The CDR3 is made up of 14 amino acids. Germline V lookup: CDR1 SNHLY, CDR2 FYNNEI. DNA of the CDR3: TGTGCCAGCAGTGGGCACTATAGCAATCAGCCCCAGCATTTT. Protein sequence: CASSGHYSNQPQHF.

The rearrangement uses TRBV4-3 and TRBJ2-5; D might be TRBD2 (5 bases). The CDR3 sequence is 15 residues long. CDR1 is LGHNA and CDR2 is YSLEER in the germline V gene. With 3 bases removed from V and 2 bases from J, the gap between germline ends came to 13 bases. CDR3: CASSQGGPGQETQYF. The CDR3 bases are TGCGCCAGCAGCCAGGGCGGACCGGGACAAGAGACCCAGTACTTC.

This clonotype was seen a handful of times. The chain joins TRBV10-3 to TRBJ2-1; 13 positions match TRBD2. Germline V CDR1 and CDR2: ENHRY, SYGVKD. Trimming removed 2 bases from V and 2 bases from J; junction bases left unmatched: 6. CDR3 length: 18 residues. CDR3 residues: CAISETSGGAETYNEQFF. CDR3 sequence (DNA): TGTGCCATCAGTGAGACTAGCGGGGGGGCTGAAACCTACAATGAGCAGTTCTTC.

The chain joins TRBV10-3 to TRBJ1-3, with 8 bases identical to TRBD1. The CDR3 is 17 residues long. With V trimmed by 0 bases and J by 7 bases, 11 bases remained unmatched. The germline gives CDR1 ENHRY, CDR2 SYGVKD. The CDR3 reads CAISESIHQGAANTIYF. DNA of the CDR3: TGTGCCATCAGTGAGTCGATCCATCAGGGGGCAGCGAACACCATATATTTT.

CDR3: CASSQGLSQPQHF. The CDR3, as DNA: TGCGCCAGCAGCCAAGGCCTCAGCCAGCCCCAGCATTTT. V gene TRBV4-1 combines with J gene TRBJ1-5, with D hard to call. The CDR3 totals 13 residues. Trimming cost V 1 base and J 7 bases, with 8 bases left between them. The V gene's germline CDR1 is MGHRA and CDR2 YSYEKL.

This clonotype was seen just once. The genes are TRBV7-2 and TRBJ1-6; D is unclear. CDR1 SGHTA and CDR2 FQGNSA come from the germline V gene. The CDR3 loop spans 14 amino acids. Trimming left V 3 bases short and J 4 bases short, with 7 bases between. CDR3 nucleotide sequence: TGTGCCAGCAGCTTTGGGCAGTATAATTCACCCCTCCACTTT. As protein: CASSFGQYNSPLHF.

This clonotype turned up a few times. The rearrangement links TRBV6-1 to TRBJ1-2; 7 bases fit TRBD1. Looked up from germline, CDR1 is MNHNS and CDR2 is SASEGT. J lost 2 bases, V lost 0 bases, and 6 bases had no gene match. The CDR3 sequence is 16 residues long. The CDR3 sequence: CASSEAILTGNYGYTF. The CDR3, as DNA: TGTGCCAGCAGTGAAGCGATTCTGACAGGGAACTATGGCTACACCTTC.

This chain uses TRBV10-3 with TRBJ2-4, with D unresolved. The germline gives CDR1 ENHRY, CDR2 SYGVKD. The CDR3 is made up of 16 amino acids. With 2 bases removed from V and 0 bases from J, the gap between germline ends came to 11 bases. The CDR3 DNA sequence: TGTGCCATCAGTGAGCCATGGCCCCTAGCCAAAAACATTCAGTACTTC. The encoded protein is CAISEPWPLAKNIQYF.

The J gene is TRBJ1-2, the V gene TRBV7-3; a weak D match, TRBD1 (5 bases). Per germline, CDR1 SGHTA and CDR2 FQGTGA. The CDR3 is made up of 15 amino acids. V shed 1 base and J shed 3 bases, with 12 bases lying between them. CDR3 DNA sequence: TGTGCCAGCAGCTTAAGCGGCAGGGAAGACTATGGCTACACCTTC. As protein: CASSLSGREDYGYTF.

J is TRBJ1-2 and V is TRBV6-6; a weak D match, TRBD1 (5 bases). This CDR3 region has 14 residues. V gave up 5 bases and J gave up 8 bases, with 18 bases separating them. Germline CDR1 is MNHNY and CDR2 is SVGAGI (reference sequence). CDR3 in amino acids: CASSRQGVHGGYTF. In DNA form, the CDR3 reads TGTGCCAGCAGTCGTCAGGGTGTGCATGGGGGCTACACCTTC.

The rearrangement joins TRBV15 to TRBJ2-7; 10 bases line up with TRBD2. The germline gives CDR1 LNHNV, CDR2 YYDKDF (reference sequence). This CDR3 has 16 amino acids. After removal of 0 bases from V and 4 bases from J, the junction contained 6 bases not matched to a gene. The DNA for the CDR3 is TGTGCCACCAGCAGAGATCGTGCTAGCGGGGGATACGAGCAGTACTTC. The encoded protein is CATSRDRASGGYEQYF.